The source of this T cell receptor beta chain is a study of blood T cell repertoires in COVID-19. Study-level information: Spain, Italy and the United States supplied samples that represented acute and convalescent COVID-19. PBMCs, B-cell-depleted T cells, or T cells were the source of the cDNA or gDNA that made up the material.

Unmatched junction bases numbered 2, after V lost 5 bases and J lost 5 bases. The germline gives CDR1 PRHDT, CDR2 FYEKMQ (reference sequence). The CDR3 loop spans 14 amino acids. Measured with immunoSEQ multiplex PCR; TCRdb has only the in-frame clones, and not every one. The sample shows 100,000 to 150,000 clones, approximately 74% of them seen only once. This sequence originates from an older woman with acute or convalescent COVID-19. The material sequenced was peripheral blood. The chain carries TRBV13 and TRBJ1-6, with 8 bases fitting TRBD1. The CDR3 bases are TGTGCCAGCAGCCGGGACAGGAATAATTCACCCCTCCACTTT. It translates to CASSRDRNNSPLHF.